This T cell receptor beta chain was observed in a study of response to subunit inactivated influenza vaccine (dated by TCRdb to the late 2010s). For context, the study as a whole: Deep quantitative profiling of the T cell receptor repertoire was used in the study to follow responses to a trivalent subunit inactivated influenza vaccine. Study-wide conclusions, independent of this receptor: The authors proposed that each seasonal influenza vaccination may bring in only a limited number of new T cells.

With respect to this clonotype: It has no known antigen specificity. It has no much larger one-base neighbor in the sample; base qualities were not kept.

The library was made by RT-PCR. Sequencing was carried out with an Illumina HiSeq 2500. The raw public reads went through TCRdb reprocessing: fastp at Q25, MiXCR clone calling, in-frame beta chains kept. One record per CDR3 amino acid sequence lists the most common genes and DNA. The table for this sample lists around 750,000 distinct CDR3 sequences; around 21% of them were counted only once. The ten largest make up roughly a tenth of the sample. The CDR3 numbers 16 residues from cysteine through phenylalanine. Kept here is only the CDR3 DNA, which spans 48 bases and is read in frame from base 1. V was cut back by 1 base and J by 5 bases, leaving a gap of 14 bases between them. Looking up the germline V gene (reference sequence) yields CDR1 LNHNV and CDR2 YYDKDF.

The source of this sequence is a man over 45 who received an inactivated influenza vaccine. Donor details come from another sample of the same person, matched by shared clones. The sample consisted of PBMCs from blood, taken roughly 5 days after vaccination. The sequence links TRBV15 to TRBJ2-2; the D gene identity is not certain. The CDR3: CATSRGGSARTGELFF. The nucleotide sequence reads TGTGCCACCAGCAGAGGAGGATCGGCCCGGACCGGGGAGCTGTTTTTT.